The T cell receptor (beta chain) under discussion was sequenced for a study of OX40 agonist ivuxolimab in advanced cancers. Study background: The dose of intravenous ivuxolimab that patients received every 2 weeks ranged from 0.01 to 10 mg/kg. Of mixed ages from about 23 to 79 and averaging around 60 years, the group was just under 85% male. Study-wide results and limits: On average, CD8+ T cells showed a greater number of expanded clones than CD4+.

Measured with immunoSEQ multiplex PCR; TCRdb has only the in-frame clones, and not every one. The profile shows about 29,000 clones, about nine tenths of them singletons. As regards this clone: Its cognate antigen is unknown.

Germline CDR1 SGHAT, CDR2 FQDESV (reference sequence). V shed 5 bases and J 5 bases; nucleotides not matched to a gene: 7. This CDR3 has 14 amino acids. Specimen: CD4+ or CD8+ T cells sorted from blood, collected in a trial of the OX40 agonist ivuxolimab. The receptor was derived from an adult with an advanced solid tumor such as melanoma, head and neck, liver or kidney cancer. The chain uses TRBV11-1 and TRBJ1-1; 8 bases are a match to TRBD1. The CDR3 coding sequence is TGTGCCAGCAGCCCTAGACAGGGGAGGACTGAAGCTTTCTTT. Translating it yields CASSPRQGRTEAFF.